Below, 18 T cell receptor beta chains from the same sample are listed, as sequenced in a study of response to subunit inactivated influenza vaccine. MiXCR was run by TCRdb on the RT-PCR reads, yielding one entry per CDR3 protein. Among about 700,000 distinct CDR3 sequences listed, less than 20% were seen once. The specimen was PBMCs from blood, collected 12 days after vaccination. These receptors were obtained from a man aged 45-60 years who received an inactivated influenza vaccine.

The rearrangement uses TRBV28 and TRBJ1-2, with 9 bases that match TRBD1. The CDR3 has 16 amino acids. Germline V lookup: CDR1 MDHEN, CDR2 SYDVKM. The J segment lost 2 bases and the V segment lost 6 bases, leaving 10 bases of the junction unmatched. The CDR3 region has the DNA TGTGCCAGCAGCTCCGCAAGTGGACAGGGGAACTATGGCTACACCTTC. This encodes CASSSASGQGNYGYTF.

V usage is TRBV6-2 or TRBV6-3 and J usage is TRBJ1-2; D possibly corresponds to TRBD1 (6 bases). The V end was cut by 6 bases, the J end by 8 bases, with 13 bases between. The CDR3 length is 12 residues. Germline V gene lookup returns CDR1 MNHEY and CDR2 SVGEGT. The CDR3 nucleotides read TGTGCCAGCAGATCGGGGGCAAGAGGCTACACCTTC. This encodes CASRSGARGYTF.

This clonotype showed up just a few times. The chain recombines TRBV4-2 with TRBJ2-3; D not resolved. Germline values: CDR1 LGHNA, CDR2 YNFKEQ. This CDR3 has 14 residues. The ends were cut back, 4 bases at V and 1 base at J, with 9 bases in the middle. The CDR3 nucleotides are TGTGCCAGCAGCCCGACTTACCGCACAGATACGCAGTATTTT. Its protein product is CASSPTYRTDTQYF.

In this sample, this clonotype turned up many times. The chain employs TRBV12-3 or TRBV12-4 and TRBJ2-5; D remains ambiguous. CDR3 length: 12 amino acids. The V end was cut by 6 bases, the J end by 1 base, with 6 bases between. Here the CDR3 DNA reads TGTGCCAGCAGGCTAGGCCAAGAGACCCAGTACTTC. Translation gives CASRLGQETQYF.

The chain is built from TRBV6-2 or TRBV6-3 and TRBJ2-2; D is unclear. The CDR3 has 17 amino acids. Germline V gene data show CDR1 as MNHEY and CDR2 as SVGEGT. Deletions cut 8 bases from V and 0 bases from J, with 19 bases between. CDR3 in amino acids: CASSTWTVSANTGELFF. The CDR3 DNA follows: TGTGCCAGCTCAACTTGGACCGTTTCTGCGAACACCGGGGAGCTGTTTTTT.

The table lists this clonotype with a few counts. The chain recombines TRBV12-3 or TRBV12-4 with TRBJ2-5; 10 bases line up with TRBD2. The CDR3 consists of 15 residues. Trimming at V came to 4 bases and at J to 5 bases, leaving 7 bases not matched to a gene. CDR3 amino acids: CASSSLAGATETQYF. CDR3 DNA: TGTGCCAGCAGTTCCCTAGCGGGAGCCACCGAGACCCAGTACTTC.

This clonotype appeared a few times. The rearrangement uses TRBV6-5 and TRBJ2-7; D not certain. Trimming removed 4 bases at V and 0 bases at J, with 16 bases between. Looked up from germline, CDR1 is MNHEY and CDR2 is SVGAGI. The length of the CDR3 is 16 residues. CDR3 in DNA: TGTGCCAGCAGTTCCGCCGGCCCCTCAGCCTCCTACGAGCAGTACTTC. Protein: CASSSAGPSASYEQYF.

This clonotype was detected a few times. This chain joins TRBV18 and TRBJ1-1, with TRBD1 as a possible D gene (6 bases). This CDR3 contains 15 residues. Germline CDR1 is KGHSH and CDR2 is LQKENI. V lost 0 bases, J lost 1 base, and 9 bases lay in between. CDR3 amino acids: CASSPPRGRNTEAFF. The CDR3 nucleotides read TGTGCCAGCTCACCACCCAGGGGCCGGAACACTGAAGCTTTCTTT.

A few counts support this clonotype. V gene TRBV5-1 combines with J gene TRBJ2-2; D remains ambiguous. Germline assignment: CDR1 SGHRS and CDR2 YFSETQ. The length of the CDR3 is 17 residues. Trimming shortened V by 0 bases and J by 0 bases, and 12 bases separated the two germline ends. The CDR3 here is CASSLAWTEANTGELFF. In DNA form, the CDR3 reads TGCGCCAGCAGCTTGGCCTGGACGGAAGCGAACACCGGGGAGCTGTTTTTT.

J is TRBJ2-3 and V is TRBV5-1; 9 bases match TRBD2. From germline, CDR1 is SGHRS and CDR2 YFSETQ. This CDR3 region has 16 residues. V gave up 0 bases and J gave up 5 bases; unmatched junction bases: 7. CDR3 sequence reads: CASSLVSSGIGDTQYF. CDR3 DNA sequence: TGCGCCAGCAGCTTGGTTTCTAGCGGGATTGGAGATACGCAGTATTTT.

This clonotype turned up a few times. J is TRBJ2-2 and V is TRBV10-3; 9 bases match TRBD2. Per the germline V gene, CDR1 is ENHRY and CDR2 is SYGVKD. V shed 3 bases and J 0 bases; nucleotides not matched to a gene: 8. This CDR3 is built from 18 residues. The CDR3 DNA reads TGTGCCATCAGTGACCCTCCGGGACTAGCCCCGAACACCGGGGAGCTGTTTTTT. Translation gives CAISDPPGLAPNTGELFF.

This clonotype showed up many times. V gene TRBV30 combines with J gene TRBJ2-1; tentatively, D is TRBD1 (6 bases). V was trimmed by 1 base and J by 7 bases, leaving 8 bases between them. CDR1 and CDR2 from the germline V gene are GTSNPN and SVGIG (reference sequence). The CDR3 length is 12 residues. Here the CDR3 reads CAWSDRDNEQFF. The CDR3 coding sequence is TGTGCCTGGAGTGACAGGGATAATGAGCAGTTCTTC.

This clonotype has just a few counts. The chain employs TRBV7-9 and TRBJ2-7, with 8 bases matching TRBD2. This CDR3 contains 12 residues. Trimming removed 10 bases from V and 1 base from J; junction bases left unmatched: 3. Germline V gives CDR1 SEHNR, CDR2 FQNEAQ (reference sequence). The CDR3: CATGGGSYEQYF. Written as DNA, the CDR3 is TGTGCCACCGGGGGGGGATCCTACGAGCAGTACTTC.

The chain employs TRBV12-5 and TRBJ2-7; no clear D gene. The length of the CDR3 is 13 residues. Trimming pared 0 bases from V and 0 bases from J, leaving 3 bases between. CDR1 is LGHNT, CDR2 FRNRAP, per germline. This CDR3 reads CASGLVASYEQYF. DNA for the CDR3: TGTGCTAGTGGTTTGGTAGCCTCCTACGAGCAGTACTTC.

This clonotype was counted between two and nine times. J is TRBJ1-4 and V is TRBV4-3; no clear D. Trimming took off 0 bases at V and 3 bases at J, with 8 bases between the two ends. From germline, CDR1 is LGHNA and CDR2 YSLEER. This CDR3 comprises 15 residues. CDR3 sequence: CASSQDWQSNEKLFF. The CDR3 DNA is TGCGCCAGCAGCCAAGATTGGCAGTCTAATGAAAAACTGTTTTTT.

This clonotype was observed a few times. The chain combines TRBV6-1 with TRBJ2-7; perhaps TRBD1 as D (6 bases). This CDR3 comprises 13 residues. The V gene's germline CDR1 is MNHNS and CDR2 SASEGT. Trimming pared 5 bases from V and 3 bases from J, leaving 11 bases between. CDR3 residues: CASSTGTYYEQYF. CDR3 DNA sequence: TGTGCCAGCAGTACCGGGACATACTACGAGCAGTACTTC.

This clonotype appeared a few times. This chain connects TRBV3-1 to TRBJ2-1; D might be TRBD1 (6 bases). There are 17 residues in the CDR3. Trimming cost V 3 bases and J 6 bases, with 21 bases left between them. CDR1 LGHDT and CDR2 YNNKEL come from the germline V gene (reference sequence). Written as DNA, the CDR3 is TGTGCCAGCAGCCATCTTCCGAGGGGGAGTTTAGCCAATGAGCAGTTCTTC. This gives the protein CASSHLPRGSLANEQFF.

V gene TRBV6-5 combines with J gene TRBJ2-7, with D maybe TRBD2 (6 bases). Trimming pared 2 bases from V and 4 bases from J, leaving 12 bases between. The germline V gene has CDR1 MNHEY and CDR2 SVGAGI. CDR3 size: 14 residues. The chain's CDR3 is CASSYGGAGYEQYF. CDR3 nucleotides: TGTGCCAGCAGTTACGGCGGGGCAGGGTACGAGCAGTACTTC.